The entry that follows covers one T cell receptor (beta chain) sequence. The record originates from a study of blood T cell repertoires in COVID-19. In the study overall: The origin of the acute and convalescent COVID-19 samples was the United States, Italy and Spain. Sample material is recorded as cDNA or gDNA derived from T cells, B-cell-depleted T cells, or PBMCs.

Germline lookup yields CDR1 MNHEY and CDR2 SVGEGT. The trim removed 5 bases at V and 4 bases at J, leaving 10 bases unmatched. CDR3 length equals 17 residues. Sequencing used immunoSEQ multiplex PCR; TCRdb keeps in-frame clones, though not all of them. The sample has some 270,000 clones; roughly nine tenths are singletons. The sequencing sample was made of peripheral blood. The sequence was obtained from a woman in her 40s who had recovered from COVID-19. The chain recombines TRBV6-2 or TRBV6-3 with TRBJ2-1; 11 positions agree with TRBD2. The CDR3 region is CASSPHLAGGEYNEQFF. The CDR3 region has the DNA TGTGCCAGCAGTCCCCATCTAGCGGGAGGTGAATACAATGAGCAGTTCTTC.